This T cell receptor (beta chain) was recorded in a study of blood T cell repertoires in COVID-19 (dated by TCRdb to 2018 to 2020). Looking at the study overall: Samples from collaborators originated in the United States, Italy and Spain and spanned both the acute and convalescent phases of COVID-19. Where available, HLA class I and class II types were obtained from metadata supplied by the sample provider rather than from assay-based typing. Nearly every sample came with metadata listing a de-identified subject ID, COVID-19 status, age in years and sex. The repertoires were released in a freely available public database meant as a resource for research on the immune response to SARS-CoV-2. Samples were obtained from the ongoing ImmuneRACE study (first 160 participants) and from over a thousand subjects provided by 6 global collaborators. Deeply sampled blood TCRbeta repertoires from subjects exposed to, actively infected with, or recovered from COVID-19 were included in the dataset. The prospective study material was composed of cDNA or gDNA derived from T cells, B-cell-depleted T cells, or PBMCs. General study outcomes and caveats: The quantity of clinical and demographic metadata differed by source and by participant and was supplied without curation.

The CDR1 and CDR2 encoded by the germline V gene are MGHRA and YSYEKL. Inclusive of the bounding cysteine and phenylalanine, the CDR3 is 13 residues long. The entry retains the CDR3 DNA only, 39 bases that are in frame from base 1. V and J are truncated by 0 bases and 16 bases respectively, leaving an intervening sequence of 16 bases. TCRbeta CDR3 regions were amplified from genomic DNA using the immunoSEQ Assay, a bias-controlled multiplex PCR. The paper's processing steps were these. The number of nucleated cells in each sample was estimated by amplification of reference gene primers within the assay. To quantify the absolute abundance of each unique TCRbeta CDR3 rearrangement, sequence reads were collapsed and filtered. For each sample, productive Simpson clonality was calculated as the square root of Simpson's diversity index over productive rearrangements. This immuneACCESS table, as held by TCRdb, lists in-frame sequences with V and J called but not all clones. Of the missing ones, under half trace to an unresolved V gene in checked studies; the others have no known cause. V, J and clone size are taken as reported in that table, and D and trimming were inferred from the DNA itself. This sample lists roughly 290,000 clones; roughly 85% were detected once. The ten largest clones add up to around 2.2% of the sample.

With respect to this clone: The specificity of this receptor is unknown. Nothing much larger sits one base from this clone, and base qualities are not available.

Enrolling through a virtual design, the prospective study's participants ranged in age from roughly 18 to 100 years and lived across 24 United States geographic areas. In the prospective study, cohorts were assigned on the basis of participant-reported clinical history obtained from a screening survey and a study questionnaire. Recovered participants in ImmuneRACE Cohort 3 were defined by two consecutive negative NP/OP PCR tests, clearance by a healthcare professional, or resolution of symptoms. Each participant in the prospective study had whole blood, serum and a nasopharyngeal or oropharyngeal swab collected by mobile phlebotomists. Over a roughly two-month period, participants in the prospective study had the option of providing additional blood draws and questionnaires. Blood samples from the prospective study were shipped frozen or at room temperature prior to DNA extraction.

Sequenced sample: PBMCs or T cells enriched from blood (not recorded which). In this chain, TRBV4-1 is recombined with TRBJ2-4, with TRBD1 as a weak D call on 6 bases. The TCR was taken from a man aged 25 to 40 who had recovered from COVID-19. The DNA sequence is TGCGCCAGCAGCCAAGAAGTTGGGGGCGATAATTACTTC. This gives the protein CASSQEVGGDNYF.